This TCR beta chain was captured in a study of vaccination and CD4 T cells after COVID-19. Looking at the study overall: At a median around 72 days (range 14 to 241) after dose two, post-vaccine samples were obtained. Overlapping spike peptides of SARS-CoV-2, HCoV-NL63, HCoV-OC43 and HCoV-229E were used, and cells were stimulated with them. Study conclusions and caveats: Within the convalescent patients, a median approximately 89% of the SARS-CoV-2-reactive clones were ones that appeared only post-vaccination.

Oncomine TCR Beta short-read sequencing was applied to DNA from cultured CD4+ T cells. MiXCR was run by TCRdb on the PCR reads, yielding one entry per CDR3 protein. This table has roughly 3,500 distinct CDR3 sequences, 17% appearing once. Noted treatment: approximately nine-day PBMC culture with coronavirus spike peptide pools or control peptides (ViraFEST assay). The authors isolated CD4+ T cells by negative selection after 10 days of culture. By share of the sample, this clonotype is large. What it recognizes is unknown. The source is a human donor who had recovered from COVID-19. Source material: CD4+ T cells from blood, cultured in vitro.

The CDR3 sequence is CAWSLGQGHGYTF. DNA for the CDR3: TGTGCCTGGAGTCTAGGACAGGGACATGGCTACACCTTC. J is TRBJ1-2 and V is TRBV30, with TRBD1 identical over 8 bases. This CDR3 comprises 13 residues. Per the germline V gene, CDR1 is GTSNPN and CDR2 is SVGIG (reference sequence). V gave up 2 bases and J gave up 6 bases; unmatched junction bases: 5.